This T cell receptor (beta chain) was retrieved from a study of CXCR3-negative and CXCR3-positive naive CD8 T cells. Overall study results and limits: The TRBV-TRBJ usage of naive CXCR3-negative and CXCR3-positive cells was similar, but that of memory cells differed. Partially decreased CXCR3 expression was recorded after cryopreservation, and fresh PBMCs were used in most assays.

To note about this clonotype: Its antigen is undetermined.

CD45RO-CCR7+CD27+CD95- defined naive CD8+ T cells. The TRB libraries of cDNA were built by UMI-labeled 5' RACE. TCRdb reprocessed the 5' RACE reads, keeping one entry per CDR3 protein, no DNA. This table lists 100,000 to 150,000 distinct CDR3 sequences. CDR1 and CDR2 from the germline V gene are MNHEY and SMNVEV (reference sequence). The CDR3 loop spans 16 amino acids. The sequencing sample was made of naive CXCR3- CD8+ T cells from blood. Subset given: CD45RO-CCR7+CD27+CD95- naive CD8+ T cells lacking CXCR3 (TNR3-). This TCR came from a human donor in good health. Some clones in this sample may be carry-over from other donors' samples. This chain connects TRBV27 to TRBJ2-1; the D gene TCRdb calls, TRBD1, cannot be checked with no DNA. This chain's CDR3 is CASSASGLSSYNEQFF.